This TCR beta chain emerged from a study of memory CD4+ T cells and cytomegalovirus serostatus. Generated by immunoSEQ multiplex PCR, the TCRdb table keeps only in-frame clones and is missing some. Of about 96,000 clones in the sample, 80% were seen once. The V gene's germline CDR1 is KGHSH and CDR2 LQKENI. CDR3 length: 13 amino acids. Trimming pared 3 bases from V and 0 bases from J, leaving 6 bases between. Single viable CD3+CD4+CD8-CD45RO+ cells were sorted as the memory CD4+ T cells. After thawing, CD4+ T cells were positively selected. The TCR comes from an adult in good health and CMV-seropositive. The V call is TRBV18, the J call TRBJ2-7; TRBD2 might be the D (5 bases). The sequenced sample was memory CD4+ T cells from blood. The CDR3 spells CASSPGDSYEQYF. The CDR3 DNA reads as TGTGCCAGCTCACCGGGAGACTCCTACGAGCAGTACTTC.